This passage covers 26 T cell receptor beta chains from one sample sequenced in a study of blood T cell repertoires in COVID-19. The table came from immunoSEQ multiplex PCR; TCRdb's copy has only in-frame clones and leaves some out. The data show 75,000 to 95,000 clones, about 87% seen once. Input material: peripheral blood. The source of these receptors is a human donor in a cohort sampled during active COVID-19.

The rearrangement joins TRBV24-1 to TRBJ2-3; TRBD1 aligns across 10 bases. Unmatched junction bases numbered 3, after V lost 5 bases and J lost 2 bases. CDR1 and CDR2 (germline): KGHDR, SFDVKD. There are 15 residues in the CDR3. In DNA, the CDR3 is TGTGCCACCAGTGCGGGACAGGGGACCACAGATACGCAGTATTTT. Translation gives CATSAGQGTTDTQYF.

J is TRBJ2-3 and V is TRBV4-1, with TRBD2 identical over 8 bases. Per the germline V gene, CDR1 is MGHRA and CDR2 is YSYEKL. CDR3 length: 15 residues. The V gene end was trimmed by 2 bases and the J gene end by 1 base; junction bases not matched to a gene: 2. As DNA, the CDR3 is TGCGCCAGCAGCCAAACTAGCGGACGCACAGATACGCAGTATTTT. Amino acids: CASSQTSGRTDTQYF.

The J gene is TRBJ1-2, the V gene TRBV6-5; no clear D gene. V was cut by 6 bases and J by 4 bases, with 15 bases left in between. The CDR3 spans 14 residues. Per germline, CDR1 MNHEY and CDR2 SVGAGI. The CDR3 DNA reads TGTGCCAGCAGGCACCCGGGTGTTAGCTATGGCTACACCTTC. As protein: CASRHPGVSYGYTF.

The chain couples TRBV2 to TRBJ1-1; 9 bases are a match to TRBD1. The germline CDR1 and CDR2 sequences are SNHLY and FYNNEI. This CDR3 is built from 14 residues. V trimming: 8 bases; J trimming: 4 bases; junction bases outside the gene matches: 8. The CDR3 spells CASGQGPDLTEAFF. DNA for the CDR3: TGTGCCAGCGGACAGGGGCCCGACCTCACTGAAGCTTTCTTT.

The V call is TRBV6-5, the J call TRBJ2-3, with TRBD1 matching over 9 bases. CDR1 MNHEY and CDR2 SVGAGI come from the germline V gene. The CDR3 is made up of 15 amino acids. The V gene end was trimmed by 6 bases and the J gene end by 1 base; junction bases not matched to a gene: 5. This CDR3 reads CASRLTGGGTDTQYF. In DNA form, the CDR3 reads TGTGCCAGCAGACTTACAGGGGGCGGCACAGATACGCAGTATTTT.

This chain connects TRBV6-5 to TRBJ1-1, with 8 bases that match TRBD1. Germline trimming cut 2 bases from V and 5 bases from J; bases unmatched to any gene: 7. CDR1 is MNHEY and CDR2 is SVGAGI in the germline V gene. The CDR3 runs to 15 residues. The CDR3 protein is CASSYHGQGKTEAFF. DNA of the CDR3: TGTGCCAGCAGTTACCATGGACAGGGAAAGACTGAAGCTTTCTTT.

The chain uses TRBV4-1 and TRBJ2-7; no definite D call. V was cut by 2 bases and J by 3 bases, with 8 bases left in between. Germline CDR1 MGHRA, CDR2 YSYEKL. This CDR3 is 13 amino acids long. This CDR3 is CASSQLVDYEQYF. CDR3 nucleotide sequence: TGCGCCAGCAGCCAATTGGTAGACTACGAGCAGTACTTC.

This sequence joins TRBV14 and TRBJ2-3; TRBD2 is a possible D gene (7 bases). The CDR3 has 18 residues. The V gene's germline CDR1 is SGHDN and CDR2 FVKESK. The V end lost 5 bases, the J end lost 5 bases, and 26 bases lay between the germline ends. CDR3 sequence: CASSFPIEGGVARDTQYF. The CDR3 DNA is TGTGCCAGCAGCTTCCCGATAGAGGGGGGGGTCGCGAGAGATACGCAGTATTTT. The complete variable domain, with remaining parts taken from reference TRBV14 and TRBJ2-3, reads EAGVTQFPSHSVIEKGQTVTLRCDPISGHDNLYWYRRVMGKEIKFLLHFVKESKQDESGMPNNRFLAERTGGTYSTLKVQPAELEDSGVYFCASSFPIEGGVARDTQYFGPGTRLTVL.

The chain has TRBV5-1 and TRBJ2-5, with D possibly matching TRBD2 (5 bases). Germline V gives CDR1 SGHRS, CDR2 YFSETQ. CDR3 size: 14 residues. Trimming shortened V by 0 bases and J by 4 bases, and 10 bases separated the two germline ends. For the CDR3, the DNA is TGCGCCAGCAGCTTGGGGGCTAGCAGAGAGACCCAGTACTTC. This encodes CASSLGASRETQYF.

The CDR3 reads CAWREATYEQYF. CDR3 sequence (DNA): TGTGCCTGGAGGGAAGCGACTTACGAGCAGTACTTC. The chain recombines TRBV30 with TRBJ2-7; D gene unclear. This CDR3 has 12 amino acids. From germline, CDR1 is GTSNPN and CDR2 SVGIG (reference sequence). V was pared by 3 bases and J by 4 bases, with 10 bases between.

The CDR3 here is CASSFSGADNEQFF. The CDR3 DNA follows: TGCGCCAGCAGCTTTAGCGGAGCGGACAATGAGCAGTTCTTC. The chain carries TRBV5-1 and TRBJ2-1; perhaps TRBD2 as D (6 bases). In germline, CDR1 is SGHRS, CDR2 YFSETQ. CDR3 length: 14 amino acids. The V and J ends lost 2 bases and 5 bases respectively, with 11 bases between them.

This chain connects TRBV18 to TRBJ1-6; 8 bases align to TRBD1. Germline trimming cut 1 base from V and 6 bases from J; bases unmatched to any gene: 11. Germline V CDR1 and CDR2: KGHSH, LQKENI. CDR3 size: 18 residues. The CDR3 DNA sequence: TGTGCCAGCTCACCACAAGGAATGCAGGGGGCATTTAATTCACCCCTCCACTTT. It codes for CASSPQGMQGAFNSPLHF.

A single count supports this clone. The V gene is TRBV2, the J gene TRBJ2-7; D perhaps matches TRBD1 (5 bases). Germline V gene data show CDR1 as SNHLY and CDR2 as FYNNEI. Trimming removed 7 bases at V and 8 bases at J, with 21 bases between. This CDR3 comprises 14 residues. The CDR3 region is CASISQGRSTKQYF. CDR3 nucleotides: TGTGCCAGCATCTCCCAGGGTCGATCTACGAAGCAGTACTTC. Based on the CDR3 plus reference TRBV2 and TRBJ2-7, the full variable domain is EPEVTQTPSHQVTQMGQEVILRCVPISNHLYFYWYRQILGQKVEFLVSFYNNEISEKSEIFDDQFSVERPDGSNFTLKIRSTKLEDSAMYFCASISQGRSTKQYFGPGTRLTVT.

V and J are TRBV7-2 and TRBJ2-1, with 12 bases matching TRBD2. The J segment lost 7 bases and the V segment lost 3 bases, leaving 4 bases of the junction unmatched. CDR1 is SGHTA, CDR2 FQGNSA, per germline. The CDR3 spans 15 residues. The CDR3 reads CASSFLAGGGNEQFF. In DNA, the CDR3 is TGTGCCAGCAGCTTCCTAGCGGGAGGGGGTAATGAGCAGTTCTTC. The full variable domain, rest sourced from reference TRBV7-2 and TRBJ2-1, is GAGVSQSPSNKVTEKGKDVELRCDPISGHTALYWYRQSLGQGLEFLIYFQGNSAPDKSGLPSDRFSAERTGGSVSTLTIQRTQQEDSAVYLCASSFLAGGGNEQFFGPGTRLTVL.

CDR3 bases: TGTGCCAGCAGCTTCGGGACTAGCGGGAGGGCCCAAGATACGCAGTATTTT. It encodes CASSFGTSGRAQDTQYF. The chain uses TRBV7-3 and TRBJ2-3; 16 bases match TRBD2. With V trimmed by 3 bases and J by 5 bases, 5 bases remained unmatched. The CDR3 runs 17 residues. CDR1 SGHTA and CDR2 FQGTGA come from the germline V gene. Full variable domain (missing parts from reference TRBV7-3 and TRBJ2-3): GAGVSQTPSNKVTEKGKYVELRCDPISGHTALYWYRQSLGQGPEFLIYFQGTGAADDSGLPNDRFFAVRPEGSVSTLKIQRTERGDSAVYLCASSFGTSGRAQDTQYFGPGTRLTVL.

The rearrangement uses TRBV28 and TRBJ2-3; the match to TRBD1 covers 7 bases. Germline V gene sequence: CDR1 MDHEN, CDR2 SYDVKM. J was trimmed by 2 bases and V by 11 bases; bases with no gene match: 10. This CDR3 is built from 14 residues. DNA of the CDR3: TGTGCCCTTAGAGGGGGCCTCCCCACAGATACGCAGTATTTT. Translating gives CALRGGLPTDTQYF.

This chain links TRBV28 with TRBJ2-7, with 8 bases lining up with TRBD1. The germline gives CDR1 MDHEN, CDR2 SYDVKM. V dropped 5 bases and J dropped 3; count of bases not matched to a gene: 6. The CDR3 is 14 amino acids. CDR3 region: CASSPPGQDYEQYF. CDR3 DNA: TGTGCCAGCAGTCCCCCGGGACAGGACTACGAGCAGTACTTC.

V is TRBV12-3 or TRBV12-4 and J is TRBJ2-3; D is uncertain. The CDR3 has 12 amino acids. The V end lost 5 bases, the J end lost 8 bases, and 11 bases lay between the germline ends. DNA for the CDR3: TGTGCCAGCAGTACCTCGGTTGGTACGCAGTATTTT. Residues: CASSTSVGTQYF.

This clone has only one observation. The genes are TRBV6-6 and TRBJ2-1; 10 bases match TRBD2. This CDR3 region has 14 residues. In germline, CDR1 is MNHNY, CDR2 SVGAGI (reference sequence). Trimming at V came to 4 bases and at J to 10 bases, leaving 7 bases not matched to a gene. CDR3 nucleotides: TGTGCCAGCAGTTCTCGGACTAGCGGCCGGGAGCAGTTCTTC. Protein product: CASSSRTSGREQFF.

Concerning this clone itself: Additional DNA sequences in this sample encode the identical CDR3. The chain joins TRBV6-5 to TRBJ1-3; D possibly corresponds to TRBD1 (5 bases). The CDR3 totals 15 residues. Trimming stripped 6 bases from V and 0 bases from J, with 12 bases between. Germline V CDR1 and CDR2: MNHEY, SVGAGI. CDR3 DNA sequence: TGTGCCAGCAGCCGGGGGGGAAGCTCTGGAAACACCATATATTTT. Encoded protein: CASSRGGSSGNTIYF.

The chain carries TRBV5-4 and TRBJ2-5; 12 nucleotides align to TRBD2. After removal of 5 bases from V and 1 base from J, the junction contained 3 bases not matched to a gene. The CDR3 consists of 15 residues. Germline V gives CDR1 SGHNT, CDR2 YYREEE (reference sequence). The chain's CDR3 is CASRKGLAGQETQYF. DNA for the CDR3: TGTGCCAGCAGGAAGGGACTAGCGGGCCAAGAGACCCAGTACTTC.

The rearrangement links TRBV5-1 to TRBJ2-3, with 11 bases aligning to TRBD2. This CDR3 has 16 residues. CDR1 and CDR2 (germline): SGHRS, YFSETQ. The V and J ends lost 4 bases and 0 bases, in that order; junction bases with no gene match: 4. CDR3 region: CASSLTSGGSTDTQYF. The CDR3 bases are TGCGCCAGCAGCCTAACTAGCGGGGGCAGCACAGATACGCAGTATTTT.

This chain connects TRBV6-5 to TRBJ2-1, with D possibly being TRBD2 (6 bases). The germline CDR1 and CDR2 sequences are MNHEY and SVGAGI. Between the trimmed V and J ends, which lost 5 bases and 8 bases, there was a span of 19 bases. This CDR3 is 15 amino acids long. CDR3 protein: CASSPLREVIDEQFF. Here the CDR3 DNA reads TGTGCCAGCAGTCCCTTGAGGGAGGTGATTGATGAGCAGTTCTTC.

The chain employs TRBV27 and TRBJ1-2; the D gene is possibly TRBD1 (5 bases). This CDR3 is built from 14 residues. Germline V gene sequence: CDR1 MNHEY, CDR2 SMNVEV (reference sequence). The V gene lost 5 bases and the J gene lost 8 bases, with 18 bases spanning the gap. CDR3 loop: CASSPERRGRGYTF. The DNA of the CDR3 is TGTGCCAGCAGTCCCGAACGGAGGGGAAGGGGCTACACCTTC.

The gene calls are TRBV10-1 and TRBJ2-3, with unresolved D. This CDR3 spans 14 amino acids. V was pared by 3 bases and J by 4 bases, with 11 bases between. From germline, CDR1 is WNHNN and CDR2 SYGVQD (reference sequence). The CDR3: CASSESPSADTQYF. CDR3 DNA: TGCGCCAGCAGTGAATCCCCCTCCGCAGATACGCAGTATTTT.

The chain employs TRBV6-1 and TRBJ1-5; D unresolved. The V end was cut by 3 bases, the J end by 9 bases, with 21 bases between. The CDR3 runs 16 residues. Germline V gene data show CDR1 as MNHNS and CDR2 as SASEGT. In DNA, the CDR3 is TGTGCCAGCAGTGAGACCCCTCTTACAGTGAATACGCCCCAGCATTTT. Amino acids: CASSETPLTVNTPQHF.